These T cell receptor beta chains were read from a single sample in a study of blood T cells in healthy people across ages. TCRdb re-called the 5' RACE reads through MiXCR, storing one row per CDR3 protein. The sample lists 870,000 or so distinct CDR3 sequences, more than 25% occurring once. Sequencing input: blood. These receptors were taken from a woman aged 80 or older in good health. CDR3s include the opening cysteine and the closing phenylalanine or tryptophan. D genes are given only for firm matches. The size field is filled for only some rows; it gives once, few, many or a size class.

cdr3_nt cdr3_aa j_call clone_size v_call d_call
TGTGCCAGCAGCTCCGCCGGGGGGGCAGATACGCAGTATTTT CASSSAGGADTQYF TRBJ2-3 many TRBV7-9 TRBD2
TGTGCCTGGAGTAGGAATTCCTACAATGAGCAGTTCTTC CAWSRNSYNEQFF TRBJ2-1 many TRBV30 -
TGTGCCAGCAGCCCCTGGGAGGGCGGGCTTGGCTACACCTTC CASSPWEGGLGYTF TRBJ1-2 - TRBV7-2 -
TGTGCCAGCAGCTTAAAAGGGGGAAGTGAGCAGTTCTTC CASSLKGGSEQFF TRBJ2-1 many TRBV7-9 -
TGTGCCAGCAGTTACTCGATGTACCCATCGTATGGCTACACCTTC CASSYSMYPSYGYTF TRBJ1-2 many TRBV6-5 -
TGTGCCAGCAGCCTGTCTAGCGGGAGTATTTATGAGCAGTTCTTC CASSLSSGSIYEQFF TRBJ2-1 many TRBV3-1 TRBD2
TGCAGTGCTAGTTTTGACACTGAAGCTTTCTTT CSASFDTEAFF TRBJ1-1 few TRBV20-1 -
TGTGCCAGCAGCTTTGGAGGCACAGAGAACACCGGGGAGCTGTTTTTT CASSFGGTENTGELFF TRBJ2-2 - TRBV7-2 -
TGTGCCAGCGGCTTCCTTCTTTATTCCTACAATGAGCAGTTCTTC CASGFLLYSYNEQFF TRBJ2-1 - TRBV11-2 -
TGTGCCAGCAGCTTAGCTCTGCGGGAGAGGCAAGAGACCCAGTACTTC CASSLALRERQETQYF TRBJ2-5 - TRBV7-2 TRBD2
TGCGCCAGCAGTCGGGACAGGTTAAAAGAAAAACTGTTTTTT CASSRDRLKEKLFF TRBJ1-4 - TRBV5-1 TRBD1
TGTGCCAGCAGCTTCTCAGCTCCGGAGACCCAGTACTTC CASSFSAPETQYF TRBJ2-5 - TRBV7-7 -
TGTGCCAGCAGCTCTACGAACAGGGTGAGCGAGCAGTACTTC CASSSTNRVSEQYF TRBJ2-7 - TRBV7-2 -
TGTGCCAGCAGTGGAAATGTCGGTTCACCCCTCCACTTT CASSGNVGSPLHF TRBJ1-6 few TRBV2 -
TGTGCCAGCAGGGGAGGCAGGGGCTTTTCTTTTGGCTACACCTTC CASRGGRGFSFGYTF TRBJ1-2 many TRBV7-2 -
TGCGCCAGCAGCTTTGAGGGGTACACAGATACGCAGTATTTT CASSFEGYTDTQYF TRBJ2-3 many TRBV5-1 -
TGTGCCAGCAGCTTACAACAGGGGTATGAAGCTTTCTTT CASSLQQGYEAFF TRBJ1-1 - TRBV7-2 TRBD1
TGTGCCAGCAGCCACCCTGGGGGCCGACTAGCGGGGGCCGCGAACACCGGGGAGCTGTTTTTT CASSHPGGRLAGAANTGELFF TRBJ2-2 many TRBV11-2 TRBD2
TGTGCCAGCAGCGCCGCGAGGGCGCGTTATTTAGAGACCCAGTACTTC CASSAARARYLETQYF TRBJ2-5 many TRBV11-2 -
TGTGCCAGCAGCTCAGTAGTTCACTCCTACAATGAGCAGTTCTTC CASSSVVHSYNEQFF TRBJ2-1 many TRBV7-2 -
TGCAGTGCTCCTGGGACATTTTTGAATTCACCCCTCCACTTT CSAPGTFLNSPLHF TRBJ1-6 - TRBV20-1 -
TGCAGTGCTGGAGATGGGCGGGAGCAGTTCTTC CSAGDGREQFF TRBJ2-1 once TRBV20-1 -
TGTGCCAGCAGCTTACTGGCGGGGGGGAATGAGCAGTTCTTC CASSLLAGGNEQFF TRBJ2-1 many TRBV14 TRBD2
TGTGCCAGCAGCAGGGGGCTAACCAACTATGGCTACACCTTC CASSRGLTNYGYTF TRBJ1-2 many TRBV12-3/TRBV12-4 TRBD1
TGCAGTGCTCAGACAGATCGTAATCAGCCCCAGCATTTT CSAQTDRNQPQHF TRBJ1-5 many TRBV20-1 -
TGTGCCAGCAGTGAACGGCGGGCCTATGGCTACACCTTC CASSERRAYGYTF TRBJ1-2 few TRBV6-1 -
TGTGCCAGCAGTGGGCAGCGCTACGAGCAGTACTTC CASSGQRYEQYF TRBJ2-7 - TRBV6-6 -
TGTGCCAGCAATGAAGACAGAAGAGGGAAAGCTTTCTTT CASNEDRRGKAFF TRBJ1-1 - TRBV2 -
TGTGCCAGCAGCCCAGGATGGGGGTTCGAGACCCAGTACTTC CASSPGWGFETQYF TRBJ2-5 once TRBV6-1 -
TGCAGTGCTACCAGGACAGGGTCGTATGGCTACACCTTC CSATRTGSYGYTF TRBJ1-2 many TRBV20-1 TRBD1
TGTGCCAGCAGCTTTCGGCCTAGCTCCAATGAGCAGTTCTTC CASSFRPSSNEQFF TRBJ2-1 - TRBV7-8 -
TGCGCCAGCAGCTCCCAGGAAGTTGGCGAGACCCAGTACTTC CASSSQEVGETQYF TRBJ2-5 many TRBV4-1 -
TGTGCCAGCAGTGAAAGCGGGGGCTCCTACAATGAGCAGTTCTTC CASSESGGSYNEQFF TRBJ2-1 once TRBV6-4 TRBD2
TGTGCCAGCAGCTTACGCCGGCTTGAGACCCAGTACTTC CASSLRRLETQYF TRBJ2-5 many TRBV7-2 -
TGTGCCAGCAGCTTCCGGGACTATAGGAATGAGCAGTTCTTC CASSFRDYRNEQFF TRBJ2-1 many TRBV7-2 TRBD2
TGCGCCAGCAGCTGGGGGGTTGTGCAAGAGACCCAGTACTTC CASSWGVVQETQYF TRBJ2-5 - TRBV5-1 -
TGTGCCAGCAGCGTAGGGATGACTAGTGGGTCAGGTGAGCAGTTCTTC CASSVGMTSGSGEQFF TRBJ2-1 - TRBV9 -
TGTGCCAGCAGCTTACCCCAGGATGCTGAAAAACTGTTTTTT CASSLPQDAEKLFF TRBJ1-4 - TRBV7-9 -
TGTGCCAGCAGCAATCGGCCCGGCGACGAGCAGTACTTC CASSNRPGDEQYF TRBJ2-7 few TRBV7-2 -
TGTGCCAGCAGTTACTCAGGGTCGGGGAATGAGCAGTTCTTC CASSYSGSGNEQFF TRBJ2-1 - TRBV6-2/TRBV6-3 -
TGTGCCAGCAGTTACGTTGGACTGGGGACCGGGGAGCTGTTTTTT CASSYVGLGTGELFF TRBJ2-2 - TRBV6-2/TRBV6-3 -